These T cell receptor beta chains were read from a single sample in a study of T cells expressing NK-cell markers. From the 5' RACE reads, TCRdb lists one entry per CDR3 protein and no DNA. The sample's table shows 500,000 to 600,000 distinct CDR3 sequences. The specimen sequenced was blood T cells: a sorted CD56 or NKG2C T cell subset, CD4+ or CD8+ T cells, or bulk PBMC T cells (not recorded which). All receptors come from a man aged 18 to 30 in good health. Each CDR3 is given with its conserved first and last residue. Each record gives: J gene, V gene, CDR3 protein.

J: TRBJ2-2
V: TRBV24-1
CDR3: CATSDTFGELFF

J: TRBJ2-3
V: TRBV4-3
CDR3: CASSQESLAGVIDTQYF

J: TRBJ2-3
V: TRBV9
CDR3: CASSPGTAASTDTQYF

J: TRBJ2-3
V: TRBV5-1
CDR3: CASSVTIADTQYF

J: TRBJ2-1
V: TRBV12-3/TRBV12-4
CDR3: CASSLNPLHPVINEQFF

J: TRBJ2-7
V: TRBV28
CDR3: CASNPRQEYEQYF

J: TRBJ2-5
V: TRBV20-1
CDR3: CSARDLGRQETQYF

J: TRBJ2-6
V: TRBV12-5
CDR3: CASAASGANVLTF

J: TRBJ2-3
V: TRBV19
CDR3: CASSIEGMTDTQYF

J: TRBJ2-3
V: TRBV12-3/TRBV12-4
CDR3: CASTPGPSTDTQYF

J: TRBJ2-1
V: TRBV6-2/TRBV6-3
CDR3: CASSYSGAGNEQFF

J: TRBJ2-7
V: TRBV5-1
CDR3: CASSPGVGTGTYEQYF

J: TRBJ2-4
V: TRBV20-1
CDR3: CSAKLTGANIQYF

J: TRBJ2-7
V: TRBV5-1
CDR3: CASSIQDRGEQYF

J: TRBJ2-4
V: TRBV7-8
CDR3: CASSPTGVGDIQYF

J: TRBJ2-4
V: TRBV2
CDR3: CASSDPTGLSIQYF

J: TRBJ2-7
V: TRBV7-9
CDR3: CASSKGALQYF

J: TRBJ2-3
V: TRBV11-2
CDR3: CASSLVDYPTYTQYF

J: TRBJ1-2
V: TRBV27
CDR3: CASRGFGEGTYGYTF